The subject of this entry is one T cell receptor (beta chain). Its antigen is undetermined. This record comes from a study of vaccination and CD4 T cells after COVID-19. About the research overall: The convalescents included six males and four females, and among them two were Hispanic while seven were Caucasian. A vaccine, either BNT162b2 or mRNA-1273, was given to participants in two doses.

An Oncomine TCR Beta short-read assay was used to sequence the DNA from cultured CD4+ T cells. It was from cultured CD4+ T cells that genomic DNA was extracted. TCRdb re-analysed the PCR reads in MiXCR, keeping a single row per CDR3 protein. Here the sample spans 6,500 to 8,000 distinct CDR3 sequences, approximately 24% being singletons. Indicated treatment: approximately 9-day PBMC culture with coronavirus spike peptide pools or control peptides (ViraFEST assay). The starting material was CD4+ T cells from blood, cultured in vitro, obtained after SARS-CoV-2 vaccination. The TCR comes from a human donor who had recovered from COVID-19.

CDR3 in amino acids: CSARPTEYSNQPQHF. CDR3 coding DNA: TGCAGTGCTAGGCCGACAGAGTATAGCAATCAGCCCCAGCATTTT. The rearrangement uses TRBV20-1 and TRBJ1-5; TRBD1 is a possible D gene (5 bases). Trimming took 3 bases from V and 0 from J, leaving 12 bases between them. This CDR3 contains 15 residues. The germline V gene has CDR1 DFQATT and CDR2 SNEGSKA (reference sequence).